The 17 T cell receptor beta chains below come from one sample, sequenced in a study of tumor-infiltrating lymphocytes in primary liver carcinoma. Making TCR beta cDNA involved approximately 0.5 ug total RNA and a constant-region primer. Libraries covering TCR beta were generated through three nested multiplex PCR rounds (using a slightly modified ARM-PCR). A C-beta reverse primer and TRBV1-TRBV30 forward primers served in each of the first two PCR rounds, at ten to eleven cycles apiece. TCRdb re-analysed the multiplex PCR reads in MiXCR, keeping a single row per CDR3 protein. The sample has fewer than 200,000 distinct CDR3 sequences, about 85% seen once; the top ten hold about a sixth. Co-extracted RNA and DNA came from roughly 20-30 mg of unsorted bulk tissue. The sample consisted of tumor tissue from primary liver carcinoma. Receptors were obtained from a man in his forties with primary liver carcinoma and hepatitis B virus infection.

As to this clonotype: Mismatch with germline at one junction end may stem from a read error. CDR3 sequence: CARSYGENQPQHF. For the CDR3, the DNA is TGTGCCCGGAGTTATGGTGAAAATCAGCCCCAGCATTTT. The J gene is TRBJ1-5, the V gene TRBV30; D uncertain. The CDR3 sequence is 13 residues long. Germline V gene data show CDR1 as GTSNPN and CDR2 as SVGIG (reference sequence).

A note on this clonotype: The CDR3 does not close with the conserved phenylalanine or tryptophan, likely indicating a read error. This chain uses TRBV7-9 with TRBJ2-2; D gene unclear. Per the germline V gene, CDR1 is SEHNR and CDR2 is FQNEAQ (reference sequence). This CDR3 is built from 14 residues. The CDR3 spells CTSSLFANIGELFY. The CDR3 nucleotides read TGTACCAGCAGCTTATTTGCGAACATCGGGGAGCTGTTTTAT.

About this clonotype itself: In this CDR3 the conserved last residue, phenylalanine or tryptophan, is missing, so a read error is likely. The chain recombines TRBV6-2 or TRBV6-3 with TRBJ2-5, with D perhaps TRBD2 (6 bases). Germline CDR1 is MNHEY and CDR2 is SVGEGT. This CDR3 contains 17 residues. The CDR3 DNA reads TGTGTCAGCAGTTATGGTTCAGTGGGAGGATGGGGAGAGACCCAGTACCTC. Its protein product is CVSSYGSVGGWGETQYL.

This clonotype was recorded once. The CDR3 DNA reads TGTGCCATCAGCGGACAGGGTCTGAACACTTATGCTTTCTTT. Protein product: CAISGQGLNTYAFF. The rearrangement links TRBV10-3 to TRBJ1-1; 8 bases align to TRBD1. The length of the CDR3 is 14 residues. With V trimmed by 6 bases and J by 11 bases, 14 bases remained unmatched. The germline V gene encodes CDR1 ENHRY and CDR2 SYGVKD.

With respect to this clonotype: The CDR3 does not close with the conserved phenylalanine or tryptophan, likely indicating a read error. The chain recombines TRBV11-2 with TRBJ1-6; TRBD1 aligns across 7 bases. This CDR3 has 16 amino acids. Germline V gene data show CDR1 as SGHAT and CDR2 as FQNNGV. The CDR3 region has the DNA TGTGCCAGTAGCTTCGCCGCCGGGACAGCGAATTCACGCCTCCACTCT. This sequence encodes CASSFAAGTANSRLHS.

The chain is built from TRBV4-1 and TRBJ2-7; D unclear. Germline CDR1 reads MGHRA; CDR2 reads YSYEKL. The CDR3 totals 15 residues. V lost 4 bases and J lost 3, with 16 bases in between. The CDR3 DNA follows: TGCGCCAGCAGCCCCCGAGACGAGCTATTCTACGAGCAGTACTTC. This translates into CASSPRDELFYEQYF.

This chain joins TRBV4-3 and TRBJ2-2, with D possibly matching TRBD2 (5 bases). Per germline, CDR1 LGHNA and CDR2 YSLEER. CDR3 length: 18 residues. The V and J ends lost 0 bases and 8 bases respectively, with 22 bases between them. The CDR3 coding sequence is TGCGCCAGCAGCCAAGATAGCCCGGGATTAGTGGGCCTAGGGGAGCTGTTTTTT. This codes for CASSQDSPGLVGLGELFF.

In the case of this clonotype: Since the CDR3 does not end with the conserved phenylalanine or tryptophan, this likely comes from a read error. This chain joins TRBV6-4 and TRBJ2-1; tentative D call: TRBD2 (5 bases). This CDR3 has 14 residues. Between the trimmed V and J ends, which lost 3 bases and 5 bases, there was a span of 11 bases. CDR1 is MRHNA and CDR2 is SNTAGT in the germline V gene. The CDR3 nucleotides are TGTGCCAGCAGTGAAGGGAGTAGCAACAATGAGCAGTTCTTA. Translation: CASSEGSSNNEQFL.

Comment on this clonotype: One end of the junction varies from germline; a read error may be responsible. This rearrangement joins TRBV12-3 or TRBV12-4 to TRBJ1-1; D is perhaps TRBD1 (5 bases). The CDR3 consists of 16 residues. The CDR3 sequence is CASSPGEGIVNNEAFF. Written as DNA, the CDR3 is TGTGCTAGCAGCCCCGGGGAGGGGATCGTGAACAATGAAGCTTTCTTT.

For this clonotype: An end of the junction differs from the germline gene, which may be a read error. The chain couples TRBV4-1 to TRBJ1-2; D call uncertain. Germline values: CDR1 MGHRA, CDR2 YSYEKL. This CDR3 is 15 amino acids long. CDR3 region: CVSIPSTGLNYDYTF. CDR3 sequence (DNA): TGCGTCAGCATCCCGTCCACTGGACTCAACTATGACTACACCTTC.

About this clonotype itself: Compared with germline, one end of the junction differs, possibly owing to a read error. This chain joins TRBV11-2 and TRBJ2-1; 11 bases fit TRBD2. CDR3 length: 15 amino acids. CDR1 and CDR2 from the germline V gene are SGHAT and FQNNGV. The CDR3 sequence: CVSSKTSGSNNEQFF. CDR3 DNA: TGTGTCAGCAGCAAAACTAGCGGGAGCAACAATGAGCAGTTCTTC.

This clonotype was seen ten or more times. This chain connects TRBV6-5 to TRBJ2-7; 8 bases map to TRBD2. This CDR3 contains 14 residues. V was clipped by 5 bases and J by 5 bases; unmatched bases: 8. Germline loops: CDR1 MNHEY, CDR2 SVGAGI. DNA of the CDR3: TGTGCCAGCAGTCCGGGACTAGGATTGAACGAGCAGTACTTC. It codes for CASSPGLGLNEQYF.

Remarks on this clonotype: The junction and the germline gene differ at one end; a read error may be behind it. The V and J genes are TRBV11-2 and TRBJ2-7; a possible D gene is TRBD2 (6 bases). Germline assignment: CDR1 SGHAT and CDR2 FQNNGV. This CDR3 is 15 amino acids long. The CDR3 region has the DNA TGTGACAGCGGCTTACGATGGACGGGGGAAAACGAGCAGTACTTC. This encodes CDSGLRWTGENEQYF.

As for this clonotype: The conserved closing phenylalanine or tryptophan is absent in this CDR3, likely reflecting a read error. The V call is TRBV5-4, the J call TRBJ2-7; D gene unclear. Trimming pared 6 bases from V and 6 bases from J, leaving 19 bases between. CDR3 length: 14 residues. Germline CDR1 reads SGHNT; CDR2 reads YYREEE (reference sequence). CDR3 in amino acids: CASNPDLSSGEQYL. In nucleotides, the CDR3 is TGTGCCAGCAACCCCGACCTCTCATCCGGCGAGCAGTACTTG.

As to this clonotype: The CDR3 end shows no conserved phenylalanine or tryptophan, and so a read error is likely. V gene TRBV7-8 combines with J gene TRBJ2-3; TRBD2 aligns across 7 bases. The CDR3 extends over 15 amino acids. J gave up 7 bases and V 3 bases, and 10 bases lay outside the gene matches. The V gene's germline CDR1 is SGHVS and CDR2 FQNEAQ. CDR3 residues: CASSLGLTGENTQYS. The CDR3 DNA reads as TGTGCCAGCAGCTTGGGACTAACGGGAGAGAATACGCAGTATTCT.

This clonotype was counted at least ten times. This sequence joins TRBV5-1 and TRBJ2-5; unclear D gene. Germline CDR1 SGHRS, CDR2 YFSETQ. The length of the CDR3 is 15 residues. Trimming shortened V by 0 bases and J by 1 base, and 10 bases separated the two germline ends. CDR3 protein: CASSLGALRQETQYF. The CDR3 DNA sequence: TGCGCCAGCAGCTTGGGAGCCCTCCGCCAAGAGACCCAGTACTTC.

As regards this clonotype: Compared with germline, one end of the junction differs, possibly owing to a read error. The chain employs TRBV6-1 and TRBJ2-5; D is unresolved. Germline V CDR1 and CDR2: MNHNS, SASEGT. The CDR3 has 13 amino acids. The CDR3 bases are TGTGCCAGCAGTTTAAGGAGTGTAGAGGCCCAGTACTTC. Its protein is CASSLRSVEAQYF.